This T cell receptor beta chain was profiled in a study of regulatory T cells in long-lasting Graves disease. Study-wide background: Patients with new Graves' disease had used antithyroid drugs below 3 months.

Study findings and constraints: Limited samples may have lowered accuracy.

Comments on this clonotype: Its specificity is not known.

The time point: newly diagnosed GD, antithyroid drugs for less than 3 months. The TCR library was made from RNA that had been extracted from PBMCs in TRIzol. For TCR beta, libraries came from iRepertoire HTBI primers and Arm-PCR of CDR3 regions. TCRdb independently ran MiXCR on the multiplex PCR reads; one entry per CDR3 protein. The top ten clones hold under 10% of a sample with 450,000 to 600,000 distinct CDR3 sequences, about 13% of them seen once. The sample was also linked to a second study, of T cells in Graves' hyperthyroidism and ophthalmopathy. This second study notes: Expanded thyroid clonotypes (above 0.001) were mostly also found in blood.

This clonotype originated in a man aged 25 to 40 with Graves disease. Sequences were derived from peripheral blood mononuclear cells (PBMCs), sampled at new diagnosis, from a patient treated with antithyroid drugs.

The CDR3: CASSRDYGYNEQFF. The CDR3 DNA reads as TGTGCCAGCAGCCGGGACTACGGGTACAATGAGCAGTTCTTC. The genes are TRBV7-9 and TRBJ2-1; TRBD2 agrees at 7 bases. The CDR3 runs to 14 residues. The V gene end was trimmed by 5 bases and the J gene end by 4 bases; junction bases not matched to a gene: 5. Germline CDR1 is SEHNR and CDR2 is FQNEAQ (reference sequence).